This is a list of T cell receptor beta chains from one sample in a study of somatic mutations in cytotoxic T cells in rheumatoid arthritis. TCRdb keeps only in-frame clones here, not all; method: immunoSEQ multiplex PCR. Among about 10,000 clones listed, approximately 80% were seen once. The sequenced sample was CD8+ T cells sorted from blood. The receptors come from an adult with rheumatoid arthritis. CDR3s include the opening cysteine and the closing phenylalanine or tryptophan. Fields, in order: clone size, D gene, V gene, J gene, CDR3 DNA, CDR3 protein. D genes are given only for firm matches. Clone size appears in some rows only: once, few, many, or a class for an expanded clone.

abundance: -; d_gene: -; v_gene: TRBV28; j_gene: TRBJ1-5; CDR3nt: TGTGCCAGCAGTTTAGGTGCGGGAAATCAGCCCCAGCATTTT; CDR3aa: CASSLGAGNQPQHF
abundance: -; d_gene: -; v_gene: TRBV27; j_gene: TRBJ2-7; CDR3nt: TGTGCCAGCAGTTTTCGGGGGTCGACCTACGAGCAGTACTTC; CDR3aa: CASSFRGSTYEQYF
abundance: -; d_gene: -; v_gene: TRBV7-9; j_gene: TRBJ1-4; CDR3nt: TGTGCCAGCAGCTTAGCGGGCCAGCCCGGGGGACGGAAACTGTTTTTT; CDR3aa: CASSLAGQPGGRKLFF
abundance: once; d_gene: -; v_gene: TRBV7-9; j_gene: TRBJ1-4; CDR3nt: TGTGCCAGCAGCAATTTAACTGCAACTAATGAAAAACTGTTTTTT; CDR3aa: CASSNLTATNEKLFF
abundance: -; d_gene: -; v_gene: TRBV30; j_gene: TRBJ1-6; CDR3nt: TGTGCCTGGATATCGAACGGGGGTAATTCACCCCTCCACTTT; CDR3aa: CAWISNGGNSPLHF
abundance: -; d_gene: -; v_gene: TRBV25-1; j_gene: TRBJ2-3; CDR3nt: TGTGCCAGCAGTGAGGGGCGCGCAGATACGCAGTATTTT; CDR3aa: CASSEGRADTQYF
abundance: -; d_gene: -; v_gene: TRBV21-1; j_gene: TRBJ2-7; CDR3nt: TGTGCCAGCAGCCGATCCAGACAAAACCCACTTCGAACCTACGAGCAGTACTTC; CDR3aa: CASSRSRQNPLRTYEQYF
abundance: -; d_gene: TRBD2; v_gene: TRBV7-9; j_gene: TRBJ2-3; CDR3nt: TGTGCCAGCAGCTTAGCATCGGGAGGGGATACGCAGTATTTT; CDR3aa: CASSLASGGDTQYF
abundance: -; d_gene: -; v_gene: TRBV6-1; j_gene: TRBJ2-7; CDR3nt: TGTGCCAGCAGTGCCAACTACGAGCAGTACTTC; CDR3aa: CASSANYEQYF
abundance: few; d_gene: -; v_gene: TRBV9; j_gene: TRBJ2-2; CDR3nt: TGTGCCAGCGGGTCAGGCGGGGGCGGCACCGGGGAGCTGTTTTTT; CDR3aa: CASGSGGGGTGELFF
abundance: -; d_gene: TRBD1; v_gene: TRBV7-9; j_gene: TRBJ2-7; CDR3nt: TGTGCCAGCAGCCGATGGGACAGGCGAAACGAGCAGTACTTC; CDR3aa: CASSRWDRRNEQYF
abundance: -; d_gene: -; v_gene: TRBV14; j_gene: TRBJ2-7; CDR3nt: TGTGCCAGCAGCCCGGGGCGGGCCTACGAGCAGTACTTC; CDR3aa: CASSPGRAYEQYF
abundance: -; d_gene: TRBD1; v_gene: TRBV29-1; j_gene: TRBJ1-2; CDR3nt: TGCAGCGTTGAAGCTCGCGACAGGGAAAATGGCTACACCTTC; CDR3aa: CSVEARDRENGYTF
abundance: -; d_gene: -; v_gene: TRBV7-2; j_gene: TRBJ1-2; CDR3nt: TGTGCCAGCAGCTTAGTGGTGATTCCTAACTATGGCTACACCTTC; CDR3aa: CASSLVVIPNYGYTF
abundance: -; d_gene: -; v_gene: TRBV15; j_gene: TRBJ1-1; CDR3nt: TGTGCCACCAGCAGAGATTGGAACACTGAAGCTTTCTTT; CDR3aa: CATSRDWNTEAFF
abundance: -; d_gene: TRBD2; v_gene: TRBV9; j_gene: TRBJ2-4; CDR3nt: TGTGCCAGCAGCGTAGGAGGTAGCGGGGCACTAGCCAAAAACATTCAGTACTTC; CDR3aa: CASSVGGSGALAKNIQYF
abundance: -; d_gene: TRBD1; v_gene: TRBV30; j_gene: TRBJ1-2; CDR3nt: TGTGCCTGGAGTCCGAAGACAGGGGAAGGCTACACCTTC; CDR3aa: CAWSPKTGEGYTF
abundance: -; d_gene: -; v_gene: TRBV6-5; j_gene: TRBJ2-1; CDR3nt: TGTGCCAGCTCTTTCGGCAGCTACAATGAGCAGTTCTTC; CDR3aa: CASSFGSYNEQFF
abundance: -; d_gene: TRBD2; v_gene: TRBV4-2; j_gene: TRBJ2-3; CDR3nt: TGTGCCAGCAGCCAAGATCGCGGGGGGGCAGATACGCAGTATTTT; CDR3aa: CASSQDRGGADTQYF
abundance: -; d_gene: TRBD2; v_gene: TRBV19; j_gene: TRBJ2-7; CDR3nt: TGTGCCAGTAGTGTAGCGGGGGCCCTCTACGAGCAGTACTTC; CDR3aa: CASSVAGALYEQYF
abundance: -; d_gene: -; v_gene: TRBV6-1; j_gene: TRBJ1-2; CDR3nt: TGTGCCAGCAGTGAAAGGCGGGGGCAGTTTAACTATGGCTACACCTTC; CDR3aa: CASSERRGQFNYGYTF
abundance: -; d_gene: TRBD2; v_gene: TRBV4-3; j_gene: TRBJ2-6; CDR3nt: TGCGCCAGCAGCCAAGATGGGGGGGCTGGGGCCAACGTCCTGACTTTC; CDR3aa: CASSQDGGAGANVLTF
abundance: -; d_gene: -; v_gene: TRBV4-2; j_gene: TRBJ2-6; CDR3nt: TGTGCCAGCAGCCAAGAGGGAAGCTCTGGGGCCAACGTCCTGACTTTC; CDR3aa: CASSQEGSSGANVLTF
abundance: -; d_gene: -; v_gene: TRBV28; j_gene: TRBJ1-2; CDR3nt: TGTGCCAGCAGTCCGGAAGGGATGTTGGTGGTACCTAGTCCTAACTATGGCTACACCTTC; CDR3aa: CASSPEGMLVVPSPNYGYTF
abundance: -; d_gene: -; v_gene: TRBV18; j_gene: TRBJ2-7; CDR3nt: TGTGCCAGCTCGGGGGGGGACACCGCCTACGAGCAGTACTTC; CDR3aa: CASSGGDTAYEQYF
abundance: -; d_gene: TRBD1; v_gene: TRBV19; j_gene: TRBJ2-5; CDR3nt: TGTGCCAGTAGTATTTTGGGACAGGGTGGCGGGACCCAGTACTTC; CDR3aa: CASSILGQGGGTQYF
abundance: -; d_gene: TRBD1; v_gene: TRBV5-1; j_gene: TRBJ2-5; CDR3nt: TGCGCCAGCAGCTTGTACCACCGACAGGGACGTGGAGAGACCCAGTACTTC; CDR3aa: CASSLYHRQGRGETQYF
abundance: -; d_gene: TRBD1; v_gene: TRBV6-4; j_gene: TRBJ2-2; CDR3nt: TGTGCCAGCTCCGGGACAGGGGACACCGGGGAGCTGTTTTTT; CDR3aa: CASSGTGDTGELFF
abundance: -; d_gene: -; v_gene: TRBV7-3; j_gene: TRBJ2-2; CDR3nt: TGTGCCAGCAGCCGGGACTCCCGGCGAGAGCTGTTTTTT; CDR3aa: CASSRDSRRELFF
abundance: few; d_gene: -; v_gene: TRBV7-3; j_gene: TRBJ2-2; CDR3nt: TGTGCCAGCAGCTTATTGCCAACCGGGGAGCTGTTTTTT; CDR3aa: CASSLLPTGELFF
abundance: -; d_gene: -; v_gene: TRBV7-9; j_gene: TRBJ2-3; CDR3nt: TGTGCCAGCAGCTTTCCTCTAGAAGGCACAGATACGCAGTATTTT; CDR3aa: CASSFPLEGTDTQYF
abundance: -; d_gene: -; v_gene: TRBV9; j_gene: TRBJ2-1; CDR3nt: TGTGCCAGCAGCGTAGATCCCGACAATGAGCAGTTCTTC; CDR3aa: CASSVDPDNEQFF
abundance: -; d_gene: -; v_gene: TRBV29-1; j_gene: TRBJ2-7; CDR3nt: TGCAGCGTAGCCGGGAATACGGTCTCTTACGAGCAGTACTTC; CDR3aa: CSVAGNTVSYEQYF
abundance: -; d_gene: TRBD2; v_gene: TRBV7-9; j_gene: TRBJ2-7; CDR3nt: TGTGCCAGCAGCCACGGGAGGGACGAGCAGTACTTC; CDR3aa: CASSHGRDEQYF
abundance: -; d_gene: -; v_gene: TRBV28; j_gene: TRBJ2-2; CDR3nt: TGTGCCAGCACCCCCCCCGACACGGAAAACACCGGGGAGCTGTTTTTT; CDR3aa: CASTPPDTENTGELFF
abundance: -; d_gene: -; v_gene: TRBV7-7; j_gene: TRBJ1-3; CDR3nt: TGTGCTAGCAGCTTAGGTGGCTCTGGAAACACCATATATTTT; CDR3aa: CASSLGGSGNTIYF
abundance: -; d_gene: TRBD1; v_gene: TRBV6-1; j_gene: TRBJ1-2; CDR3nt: TGTGCCAGCAGTGAAAGGACAGGGCTAAACTATGGCTACACCTTC; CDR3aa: CASSERTGLNYGYTF
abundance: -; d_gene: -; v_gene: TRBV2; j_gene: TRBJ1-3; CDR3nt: TGTGCGTGGATCCTTTCTGGAAACACCATATATTTT; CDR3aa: CAWILSGNTIYF
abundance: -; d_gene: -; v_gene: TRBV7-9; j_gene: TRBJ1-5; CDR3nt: TGTGCCAGCAGCTTAGGAGGGGTTGGGCAGCCCCAGCATTTT; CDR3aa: CASSLGGVGQPQHF
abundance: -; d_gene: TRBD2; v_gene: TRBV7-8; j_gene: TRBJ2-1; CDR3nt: TGTGCCAGCAGCTTCAGAAGCGGGGGGGGCAGCTCCTACAATGAGCAGTTCTTC; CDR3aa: CASSFRSGGGSSYNEQFF
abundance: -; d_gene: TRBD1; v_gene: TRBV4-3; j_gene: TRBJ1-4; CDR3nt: TGCGCCAGCAGCCCCGGGACAGGGGGGAATGAAAAACTGTTTTTT; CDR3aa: CASSPGTGGNEKLFF
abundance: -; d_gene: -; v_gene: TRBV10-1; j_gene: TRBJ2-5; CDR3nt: TGCGCCAGCAGGGGGGGAGCGAGGCAAGAGACCCAGTACTTC; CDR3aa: CASRGGARQETQYF
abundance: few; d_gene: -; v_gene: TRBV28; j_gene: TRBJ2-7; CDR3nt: TGTGCCAGCAGTTTTCCCGGGGATCTAGCCTACGAGCAGTACTTC; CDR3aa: CASSFPGDLAYEQYF
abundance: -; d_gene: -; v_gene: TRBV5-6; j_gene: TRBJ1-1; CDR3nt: TGTGCCAGCAGCCTATCGGGCCCGAACACTGAAGCTTTCTTT; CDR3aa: CASSLSGPNTEAFF
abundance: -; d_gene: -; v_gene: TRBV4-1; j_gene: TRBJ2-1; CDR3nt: TGCGCCAGCAGCCAAGATCCGGCTAGTCGGTTTAATGAGCAGTTCTTC; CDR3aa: CASSQDPASRFNEQFF
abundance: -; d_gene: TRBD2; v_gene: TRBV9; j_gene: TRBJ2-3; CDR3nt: TGTGCCAGCAGCCATAGCGGGGGGGCCTCATCCGATACGCAGTATTTT; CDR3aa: CASSHSGGASSDTQYF
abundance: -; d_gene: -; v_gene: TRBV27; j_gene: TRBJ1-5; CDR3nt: TGTGCCAGCAGTTTAGCGGCAGTCAATCAGCCCCAGCATTTT; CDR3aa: CASSLAAVNQPQHF
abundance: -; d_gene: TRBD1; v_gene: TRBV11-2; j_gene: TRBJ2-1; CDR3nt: TGTGCCAGCAGCTTAGGGGTCAGGACAGGGATCAATGAGCAGTTCTTC; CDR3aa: CASSLGVRTGINEQFF
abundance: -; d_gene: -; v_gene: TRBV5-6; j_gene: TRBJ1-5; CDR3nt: TGTGCCAGCAGCTCTACAGTAAGCAATCAGCCCCAGCATTTT; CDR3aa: CASSSTVSNQPQHF
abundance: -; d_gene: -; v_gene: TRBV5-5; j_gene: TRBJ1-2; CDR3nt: TGTGCCAGCAGCCAATTCTTAGTCTTCTATGGCTACACCTTC; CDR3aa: CASSQFLVFYGYTF
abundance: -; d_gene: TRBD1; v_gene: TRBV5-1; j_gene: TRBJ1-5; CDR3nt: TGCGCCAGCAGCTTGGGCGGGACAGGGGACCAGCCCCAGCATTTT; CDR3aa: CASSLGGTGDQPQHF
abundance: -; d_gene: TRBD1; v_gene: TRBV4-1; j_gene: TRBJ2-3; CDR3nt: TGCGCCAGCAGCCACACAGGGGGCTGGGATACGCAGTATTTT; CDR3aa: CASSHTGGWDTQYF
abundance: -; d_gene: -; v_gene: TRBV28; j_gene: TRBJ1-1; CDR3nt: TGTGCCAGCAGTTTAGGGACAGAAGCTTTCTTT; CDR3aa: CASSLGTEAFF